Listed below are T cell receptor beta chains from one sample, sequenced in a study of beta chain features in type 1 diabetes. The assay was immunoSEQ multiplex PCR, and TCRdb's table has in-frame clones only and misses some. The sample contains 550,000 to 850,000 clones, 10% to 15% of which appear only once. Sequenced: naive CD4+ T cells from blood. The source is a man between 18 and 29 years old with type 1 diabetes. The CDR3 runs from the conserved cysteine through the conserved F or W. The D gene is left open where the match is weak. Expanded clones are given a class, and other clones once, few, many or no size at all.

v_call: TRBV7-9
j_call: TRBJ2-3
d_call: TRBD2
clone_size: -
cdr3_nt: TGTGCCAGCAGCTTAGGGCAACTAGCGCTAGCAGATACGCAGTATTTT
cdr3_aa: CASSLGQLALADTQYF

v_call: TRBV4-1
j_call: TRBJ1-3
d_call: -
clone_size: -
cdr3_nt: TGCGCCAGCAGCCAAGATGGAACAGTAGCTGGAAACACCATATATTTT
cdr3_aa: CASSQDGTVAGNTIYF

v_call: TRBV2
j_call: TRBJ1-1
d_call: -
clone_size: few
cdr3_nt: TGTGCCAGCAGTGAAGCGATGTGGGCGACCACTGAAGCTTTCTTT
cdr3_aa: CASSEAMWATTEAFF

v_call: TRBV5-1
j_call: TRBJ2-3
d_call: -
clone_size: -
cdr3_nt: TGCGCCAGCGCGAAGGCCACAGATACGCAGTATTTT
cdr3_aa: CASAKATDTQYF

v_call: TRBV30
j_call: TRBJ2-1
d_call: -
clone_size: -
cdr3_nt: TGTGCCTGGAGTTTTCCCAATGAGCAGTTCTTC
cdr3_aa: CAWSFPNEQFF

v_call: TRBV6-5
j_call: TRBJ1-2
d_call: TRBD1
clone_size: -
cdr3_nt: TGTGCCAGCAGGAACAGGGGGAGCGGCTACACCTTC
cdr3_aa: CASRNRGSGYTF

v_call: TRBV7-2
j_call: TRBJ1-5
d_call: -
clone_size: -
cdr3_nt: TGTGCCAGCAGCCTACACTTTCAGGAGGAGAATCAGCCCCAGCATTTT
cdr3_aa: CASSLHFQEENQPQHF

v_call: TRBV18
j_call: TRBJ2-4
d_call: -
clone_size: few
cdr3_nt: TGTGCCAGCTCGACTGGACTAGCCAAAAACATTCAGTACTTC
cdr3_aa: CASSTGLAKNIQYF

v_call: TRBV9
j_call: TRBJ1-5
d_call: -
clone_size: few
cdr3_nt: TGTGCCAGCAGCTTAGAAGGGTATAGCAATCAGCCCCAGCATTTT
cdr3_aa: CASSLEGYSNQPQHF

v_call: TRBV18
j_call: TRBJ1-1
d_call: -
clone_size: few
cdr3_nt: TGTGCCAGCTCTCCGGGGGGACAGAACACTGAAGCTTTCTTT
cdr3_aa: CASSPGGQNTEAFF

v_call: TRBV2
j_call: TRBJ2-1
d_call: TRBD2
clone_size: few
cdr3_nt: TGTGCCAGCACTACGGGGGAGGGGCTGGAGCAGTTCTTC
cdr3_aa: CASTTGEGLEQFF

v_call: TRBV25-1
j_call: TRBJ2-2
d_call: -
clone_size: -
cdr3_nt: TGTGCCAGCAGTGACGATTGGCGCGACACCGGGGAGCTGTTTTTT
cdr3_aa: CASSDDWRDTGELFF

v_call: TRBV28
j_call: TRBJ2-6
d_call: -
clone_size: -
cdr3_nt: TGCGGGTGTGGGGCGTCCTCTGGGGCCAACGTCCTGACTTTC
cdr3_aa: CGCGASSGANVLTF

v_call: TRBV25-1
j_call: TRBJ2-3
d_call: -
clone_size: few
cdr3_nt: TGTGCCAGCAGTGAATGGGCAGCGGAAGATACGCAGTATTTT
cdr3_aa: CASSEWAAEDTQYF

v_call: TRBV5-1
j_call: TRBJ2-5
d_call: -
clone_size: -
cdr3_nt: TGCGCCAGCAGCCCGGGGACTGTGCCCCGTGAGACCCAGTACTTC
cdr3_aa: CASSPGTVPRETQYF

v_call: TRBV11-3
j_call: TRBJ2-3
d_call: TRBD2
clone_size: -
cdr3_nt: TGTGCCAGCAGCTACCGGGGGGACACAGATACGCAGTATTTT
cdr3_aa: CASSYRGDTDTQYF